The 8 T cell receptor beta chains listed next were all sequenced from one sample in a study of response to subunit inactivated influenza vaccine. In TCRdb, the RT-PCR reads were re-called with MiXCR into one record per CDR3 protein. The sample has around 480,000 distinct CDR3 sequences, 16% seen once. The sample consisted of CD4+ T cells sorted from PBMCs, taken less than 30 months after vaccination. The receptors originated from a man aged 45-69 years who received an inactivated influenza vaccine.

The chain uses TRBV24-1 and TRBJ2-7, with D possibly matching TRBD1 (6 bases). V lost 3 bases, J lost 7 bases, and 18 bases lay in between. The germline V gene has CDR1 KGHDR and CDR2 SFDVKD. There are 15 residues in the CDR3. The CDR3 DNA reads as TGTGCCACCAGTGATCCCGGCAGGGGACAACAAGAGCAGTACTTC. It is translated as CATSDPGRGQQEQYF.

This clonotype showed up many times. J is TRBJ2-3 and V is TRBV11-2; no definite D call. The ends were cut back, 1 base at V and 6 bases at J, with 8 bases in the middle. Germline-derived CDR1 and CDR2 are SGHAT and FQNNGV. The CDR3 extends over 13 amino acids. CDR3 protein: CASSLGDFDTQYF. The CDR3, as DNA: TGTGCCAGCAGCTTAGGGGATTTCGATACGCAGTATTTT.

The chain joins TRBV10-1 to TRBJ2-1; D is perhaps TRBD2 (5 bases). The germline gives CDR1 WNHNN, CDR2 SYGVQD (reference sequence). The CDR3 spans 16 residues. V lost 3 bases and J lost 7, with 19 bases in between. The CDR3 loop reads CASSDRGSSGSNEQFF. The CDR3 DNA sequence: TGCGCCAGCAGTGATCGGGGATCCTCCGGATCGAATGAGCAGTTCTTC.

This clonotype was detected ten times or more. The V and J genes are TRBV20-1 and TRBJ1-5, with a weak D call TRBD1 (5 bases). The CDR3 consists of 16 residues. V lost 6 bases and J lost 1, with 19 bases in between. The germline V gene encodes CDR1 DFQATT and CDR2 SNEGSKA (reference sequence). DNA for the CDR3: TGCAGTGCCCCCAGGCGGGGCAGTAGGAGCAATCAGCCCCAGCATTTT. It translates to CSAPRRGSRSNQPQHF.

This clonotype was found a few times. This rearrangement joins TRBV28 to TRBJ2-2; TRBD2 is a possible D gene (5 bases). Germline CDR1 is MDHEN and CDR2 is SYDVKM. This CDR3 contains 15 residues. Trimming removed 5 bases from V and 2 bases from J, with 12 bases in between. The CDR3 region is CASSGGALNTGELFF. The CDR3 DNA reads TGTGCCAGCAGTGGAGGAGCGCTAAACACCGGGGAGCTGTTTTTT.

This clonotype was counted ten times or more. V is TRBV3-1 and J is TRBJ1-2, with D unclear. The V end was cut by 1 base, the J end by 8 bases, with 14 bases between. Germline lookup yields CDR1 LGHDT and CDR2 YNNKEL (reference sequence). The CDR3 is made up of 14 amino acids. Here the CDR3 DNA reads TGTGCCAGCAGCCAAGGTGTGGGAAGCTCGGGCTACACCTTC. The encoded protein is CASSQGVGSSGYTF.

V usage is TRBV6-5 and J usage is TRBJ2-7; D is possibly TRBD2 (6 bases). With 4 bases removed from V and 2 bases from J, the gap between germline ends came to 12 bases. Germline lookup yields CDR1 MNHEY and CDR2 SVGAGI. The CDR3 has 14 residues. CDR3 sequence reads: CASSSRGFPYEQYF. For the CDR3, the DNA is TGTGCCAGCAGTTCACGGGGGTTCCCCTACGAGCAGTACTTC.

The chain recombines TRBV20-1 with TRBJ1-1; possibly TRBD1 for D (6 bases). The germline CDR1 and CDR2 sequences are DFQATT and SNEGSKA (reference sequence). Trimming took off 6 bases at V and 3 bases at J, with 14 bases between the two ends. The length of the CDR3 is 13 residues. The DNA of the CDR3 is TGCAGTGCGCCGGGACAACTCTACACTGAAGCTTTCTTT. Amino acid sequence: CSAPGQLYTEAFF.